The subject of this entry is one T cell receptor beta chain. Antigen specificity is unknown. The data derive from a study of cytomegalovirus exposure and HLA in healthy donors. As for the study in general: From donors who were HLA-typed, an early data release held approximately 80 million unique TCRs.

Whereas donors were nominally healthy upon sampling, unrecorded immune exposures were probable. The study ran its PCR with 60 Vbeta and 13 Jbeta primers. Clones were sequenced by immunoSEQ multiplex PCR, and TCRdb holds only the in-frame ones, with some missing. The top ten hold 0.55% to 0.65% of the sample, which has fewer than 95,000 clones, around 78% seen once. Per germline, CDR1 SGHRS and CDR2 YFSETQ. CDR3 length: 13 residues. V was trimmed by 4 bases and J by 2 bases, leaving 9 bases between them. Points from the study as a whole: Listed as cytomegalovirus-associated were 150 to 200 TCR beta chains. Association of a missense DCLRE1C variant with TCR beta V- and J-gene trimming was reported in a later analysis.

This sequence was found in a man under 40 in good health and CMV-seronegative. V gene TRBV5-1 combines with J gene TRBJ1-1, with unresolved D. Material: PBMCs. CDR3 nucleotide sequence: TGCGCCAGCAGCGTGGGTAGTAACACTGAAGCTTTCTTT. This gives the protein CASSVGSNTEAFF.